This TCR beta chain was recovered during a study of cytomegalovirus exposure and HLA in healthy donors. General study points: The authors confirmed in vitro that a few CMV-associated chains were specific for CMV antigens.

The data were produced by immunoSEQ multiplex PCR, yet TCRdb's version contains in-frame clones alone and is incomplete. The repertoire has 150,000 to 200,000 clones, 84% of them found once; the top ten carry roughly 10%. Remarks on this clone: Antigen: not known.

There are 16 residues in the CDR3. Germline V lookup: CDR1 SGHDT, CDR2 YYEEEE. Between the trimmed V and J ends, which lost 0 bases and 8 bases, there was a span of 15 bases. Sequencing was done on a sample of PBMCs. The rearrangement links TRBV5-6 to TRBJ1-6; possibly TRBD1 for D (5 bases). This clonotype was sampled from a man aged 30 to 45 in good health and CMV-seropositive. CDR3 region: CASSLAAGGVYSPLHF. CDR3 DNA: TGTGCCAGCAGCTTGGCAGCGGGGGGGGTTTATTCACCCCTCCACTTT.